This entry lists 32 T cell receptor beta chains sequenced from one sample in a study of T-cell memory formation after mild COVID-19. TCRdb re-called the 5' RACE reads through MiXCR, storing one row per CDR3 protein. The table has approximately 490,000 distinct CDR3 sequences, over 20% seen once. Input material: PBMCs or a T cell subset sorted from them (not recorded which). The receptors were sampled from an adult woman who had mild COVID-19 (a few samples of this study predate the infection). Cell type and time point are not known.

There are many counts of this clonotype. Written as DNA, the CDR3 is TGTGCCAGCAGCCCAAGGAGCCTTTACACAGATACGCAGTATTTT. Its translation: CASSPRSLYTDTQYF. The chain employs TRBV4-2 and TRBJ2-3; no clear D. From germline, CDR1 is LGHNA and CDR2 YNFKEQ. Trimming left V 4 bases short and J 2 bases short, with 13 bases between. The CDR3 contains 15 residues.

V is TRBV9 and J is TRBJ2-5; 12 bases are a match to TRBD2. Looked up from germline, CDR1 is SGDLS and CDR2 is YYNGEE. The CDR3 contains 16 residues. The ends lost 4 bases at V and 4 bases at J; junction bases unmatched: 8. CDR3 in amino acids: CASSLGLAGKRETQYF. The DNA of the CDR3 is TGTGCCAGCAGCCTTGGACTAGCGGGAAAGCGAGAGACCCAGTACTTC.

V usage is TRBV20-1 and J usage is TRBJ2-5; D gene unclear. V lost 6 bases to trimming and J lost 6 bases, with 26 bases between them. The CDR3 is 16 amino acids. Germline CDR1 and CDR2: DFQATT and SNEGSKA (reference sequence). CDR3 in amino acids: CSALNDWSGAGQTQYF. CDR3 DNA sequence: TGCAGTGCCCTTAACGATTGGTCGGGCGCTGGCCAGACCCAGTACTTC.

This clonotype was recorded a few times. Here the CDR3 reads CASSPPWAGGVHEQYF. CDR3 nucleotides: TGTGCCAGCTCACCACCGTGGGCGGGAGGAGTCCACGAGCAGTACTTC. The chain joins TRBV18 to TRBJ2-7; 8 bases line up with TRBD2. In germline, CDR1 is KGHSH, CDR2 LQKENI. The CDR3 has 16 residues. V shed 0 bases and J 5 bases; nucleotides not matched to a gene: 9.

This clonotype was seen only a few times. The chain employs TRBV5-4 and TRBJ2-6, with D tentatively TRBD1 (5 bases). Germline V gene lookup returns CDR1 SGHNT and CDR2 YYREEE (reference sequence). The CDR3 is 17 residues long. Trimming shortened V by 1 base and J by 0 bases, and 11 bases separated the two germline ends. CDR3 coding DNA: TGTGCCAGCAGCTTGCCAGGGTCGAGCTCTGGGGCCAACGTCCTGACTTTC. Residues: CASSLPGSSSGANVLTF.

This clonotype has just a few counts. The chain links TRBV9 to TRBJ1-1, with D unclear. V lost 6 bases to trimming and J lost 1 base, with 16 bases between them. The CDR3 loop spans 15 amino acids. Germline values: CDR1 SGDLS, CDR2 YYNGEE. The CDR3 region is CASTPPGLGNTEAFF. CDR3 DNA: TGTGCCAGCACCCCACCGGGCCTAGGGAACACTGAAGCTTTCTTT.

This clonotype was seen a few times. The J gene is TRBJ2-3, the V gene TRBV20-1, with 9 bases matching TRBD2. Trimming cost V 1 base and J 0 bases; bases outside gene matches: 2. CDR3 length: 15 residues. Looked up from germline, CDR1 is DFQATT and CDR2 is SNEGSKA (reference sequence). The CDR3 is CSARVTSGSTDTQYF. In DNA, the CDR3 is TGCAGTGCTAGAGTTACTAGCGGGAGCACAGATACGCAGTATTTT.

The rearrangement uses TRBV12-3 or TRBV12-4 and TRBJ2-1; tentatively, D is TRBD2 (5 bases). The CDR3 totals 11 residues. Between the trimmed V and J ends, which lost 8 bases and 8 bases, there was a span of 10 bases. The CDR3 bases are TGTGCCAGCGCCGGACTTGATGAGCAGTTCTTC. It codes for CASAGLDEQFF.

There are a few counts of this clonotype. The chain is built from TRBV7-6 and TRBJ2-1; the match to TRBD1 covers 10 bases. Trimming removed 0 bases from V and 4 bases from J; junction bases left unmatched: 3. The CDR3 totals 16 residues. Germline-derived CDR1 and CDR2 are SGHVS and FNYEAQ. The CDR3 region is CASSLAPGQGYNEQFF. As DNA, the CDR3 is TGTGCCAGCAGCTTAGCCCCGGGACAGGGGTACAATGAGCAGTTCTTC.

This clonotype appeared a few times. Because the CDR3 is missing its conserved closing phenylalanine or tryptophan, this is likely a read error. Because the CDR3's place on the DNA is in doubt, the DNA is left out and the CDR3 is given as listed by TCRdb. The rearrangement joins TRBV5-6 to TRBJ1-2; the D segment call TRBD1 is taken from the table without a DNA check. 19 amino acids form the CDR3, both terminal residues included. From germline, CDR1 is SGHDT and CDR2 YYEEEE. CDR3 amino acids: CASSLGGAYGTAPSPPEGK.

This clonotype was detected only a few times. V is TRBV12-3 or TRBV12-4 and J is TRBJ2-4; 7 bases agree with TRBD1. The V and J ends lost 5 bases and 5 bases, in that order; junction bases with no gene match: 6. This CDR3 spans 14 amino acids. CDR3 in DNA: TGTGCCAGCAGTCCCACAGGGGTGCAAAACATTCAGTACTTC. As protein: CASSPTGVQNIQYF.

This clonotype was seen only a few times. The genes are TRBV7-8 and TRBJ2-5; 11 nucleotides agree with TRBD2. Germline-derived CDR1 and CDR2 are SGHVS and FQNEAQ. V lost 0 bases and J lost 4; bases outside the gene matches: 7. The length of the CDR3 is 17 residues. Here the CDR3 DNA reads TGTGCCAGCAGCTTAGCAACTAGCGGGAGTGTACGAGAGACCCAGTACTTC. This codes for CASSLATSGSVRETQYF.

The table lists this clonotype with a few counts. The V and J genes are TRBV12-3 or TRBV12-4 and TRBJ1-2; 7 nucleotides agree with TRBD1. The CDR3 is 13 residues long. Unmatched junction bases numbered 8, after V lost 6 bases and J lost 7 bases. The CDR3 sequence: CASRRDSESGYTF. CDR3 nucleotide sequence: TGTGCCAGCAGACGGGACAGCGAAAGTGGCTACACCTTC.

CDR3 loop: CASNQVGGYTF. The CDR3, as DNA: TGTGCCAGCAACCAGGTGGGAGGCTACACCTTC. V is TRBV12-3 or TRBV12-4 and J is TRBJ1-2; no clear D. There are 11 residues in the CDR3. V was trimmed by 7 bases and J by 8 bases, leaving 11 bases between them.

The chain recombines TRBV28 with TRBJ2-3; TRBD2 matches 8 bases. The CDR3 spans 14 residues. CDR1 and CDR2 from the germline V gene are MDHEN and SYDVKM. V was pared by 4 bases and J by 4 bases, with 4 bases of the junction left unmatched. CDR3 bases: TGTGCCAGCAGTTATAGCGGGGTATCAGATACGCAGTATTTT. Its protein is CASSYSGVSDTQYF.

V and J are TRBV11-2 and TRBJ2-7; TRBD1 matches 8 bases. The CDR3 spans 15 residues. V shed 4 bases, J shed 5 bases, and the junction held 10 bases outside the gene matches. Germline V gives CDR1 SGHAT, CDR2 FQNNGV. The CDR3 spells CASSSYRGSINEQYF. CDR3 DNA: TGTGCCAGCAGCTCGTACAGGGGGTCGATTAACGAGCAGTACTTC.

This clonotype was seen more than once but under ten times. The chain employs TRBV5-1 and TRBJ2-7; D is tentatively TRBD1 or TRBD2 (5 bases each). Trimming cost V 5 bases and J 3 bases, with 15 bases left between them. CDR1 is SGHRS and CDR2 is YFSETQ in the germline V gene. The CDR3 spans 14 residues. CDR3 bases: TGCGCCAGCAGGACTGGGACCGTAAACTACGAGCAGTACTTC. Its protein is CASRTGTVNYEQYF.

The V call is TRBV6-5, the J call TRBJ1-5, with 9 bases aligning to TRBD1. V was pared by 2 bases and J by 5 bases, with 4 bases of the junction left unmatched. The CDR3 covers 15 residues. The germline gives CDR1 MNHEY, CDR2 SVGAGI. CDR3 residues: CASSYGTGTDQPQHF. As DNA, the CDR3 is TGTGCCAGCAGTTACGGGACAGGGACCGATCAGCCCCAGCATTTT.

This clonotype was picked up a small number of times. The chain recombines TRBV5-1 with TRBJ2-1; TRBD1 or TRBD2 may be the D gene (5 bases each). The germline V and J ends were trimmed by 0 bases and 7 bases, with 14 bases remaining between them. Germline V gene data show CDR1 as SGHRS and CDR2 as YFSETQ. This CDR3 is built from 15 residues. The CDR3 region is CASSLERGPSNEQFF. The CDR3 DNA sequence: TGCGCCAGCAGCTTGGAGAGGGGTCCATCTAATGAGCAGTTCTTC.

This clonotype was seen more than once but under ten times. The genes are TRBV7-9 and TRBJ2-7; D possibly corresponds to TRBD2 (5 bases). Germline values: CDR1 SEHNR, CDR2 FQNEAQ (reference sequence). This CDR3 contains 14 residues. Trimming stripped 4 bases from V and 6 bases from J, with 16 bases between. CDR3 DNA: TGTGCCAGCAGCTCTCGGGTAGCCAGCGGCGAGCAGTACTTC. Protein: CASSSRVASGEQYF.

This chain links TRBV27 with TRBJ1-6; maybe TRBD1 (6 bases). Germline assignment: CDR1 MNHEY and CDR2 SMNVEV (reference sequence). The CDR3 totals 15 residues. V shed 6 bases and J shed 7 bases, with 16 bases lying between them. The CDR3 loop is CASSLAPRGNSPLHF. As DNA, the CDR3 is TGTGCCAGCAGCCTGGCCCCGAGGGGGAATTCACCCCTCCACTTT.

The CDR3, as DNA: TGTGCCAGCAGTTTAAACCTAGCGGGACCCAGCACAGATACGCAGTATTTT. This codes for CASSLNLAGPSTDTQYF. The V and J genes are TRBV12-3 or TRBV12-4 and TRBJ2-3; 9 nucleotides line up with TRBD2. The CDR3 spans 17 residues. V shed 2 bases, J shed 0 bases, and the junction held 6 bases outside the gene matches.

This clonotype was detected many times. The chain is built from TRBV15 and TRBJ2-7; 9 bases agree with TRBD1. The CDR3 is made up of 17 amino acids. Germline values: CDR1 LNHNV, CDR2 YYDKDF (reference sequence). Germline trimming cut 1 base from V and 9 bases from J; bases unmatched to any gene: 16. CDR3 loop: CATSRVIGTGSREGQYF. The CDR3 region has the DNA TGTGCCACCAGCAGAGTAATAGGGACAGGGAGTCGAGAAGGGCAGTACTTC.

As concerns this clonotype: A read error is possible here, since a much larger clone lies one base away. V usage is TRBV9 and J usage is TRBJ1-1; 7 bases align to TRBD1. Germline V CDR1 and CDR2: SGDLS, YYNGEE. J was trimmed by 4 bases and V by 3 bases; bases with no gene match: 3. CDR3 length: 13 amino acids. The CDR3 region has the DNA TGTGCCAGCAGCGGACGACAGGGCACTGAAGCTTTCTTT. It yields the protein CASSGRQGTEAFF. Looking up the rest from reference TRBV9 and TRBJ1-1 gives the full variable domain: DSGVTQTPKHLITATGQRVTLRCSPRSGDLSVYWYQQSLDQGLQFLIQYYNGEERAKGNILERFSAQQFPDLHSELNLSSLELGDSALYFCASSGRQGTEAFFGQGTRLTVV.

The rearrangement joins TRBV9 to TRBJ2-2; 12 nucleotides match TRBD1. Germline V gene sequence: CDR1 SGDLS, CDR2 YYNGEE. Germline trimming cut 2 bases from V and 1 base from J; bases unmatched to any gene: 12. CDR3 size: 20 residues. The CDR3 spells CASSVRGGTGGFLNTGELFF. DNA of the CDR3: TGTGCCAGCAGCGTTAGGGGAGGGACAGGGGGCTTTCTGAACACCGGGGAGCTGTTTTTT.

V and J are TRBV6-2 or TRBV6-3 and TRBJ2-3; 11 positions match TRBD2. The CDR3 contains 15 residues. Germline CDR1 reads MNHEY; CDR2 reads SVGEGT. V lost 5 bases, J lost 6 bases, and 7 bases stayed unmatched. CDR3 region: CASSPGTSGADTQYF. Written as DNA, the CDR3 is TGTGCCAGCAGTCCCGGGACTAGCGGCGCGGATACGCAGTATTTT.

The table lists this clonotype with a few counts. The rearrangement uses TRBV7-9 and TRBJ1-4, with D uncertain. The CDR3 covers 14 residues. The germline V gene has CDR1 SEHNR and CDR2 FQNEAQ (reference sequence). V shed 5 bases and J shed 8 bases, with 15 bases lying between them. CDR3 DNA sequence: TGTGCCAGCAGCCCGATAGATTCCTTCGAAAAACTGTTTTTT. This sequence encodes CASSPIDSFEKLFF.

This clonotype has just a few counts. The chain carries TRBV12-3 or TRBV12-4 and TRBJ1-1, with D unresolved. With 1 base removed from V and 9 bases from J, the gap between germline ends came to 6 bases. This CDR3 comprises 11 residues. CDR3 protein: CASSLGSKAFF. The DNA of the CDR3 is TGTGCCAGCAGTTTAGGGTCCAAAGCTTTCTTT.

The chain links TRBV15 to TRBJ2-7; 10 nucleotides agree with TRBD2. V trimming: 0 bases; J trimming: 0 bases; junction bases outside the gene matches: 8. This CDR3 spans 18 amino acids. Per the germline V gene, CDR1 is LNHNV and CDR2 is YYDKDF (reference sequence). In DNA form, the CDR3 reads TGTGCCACCAGCAGAGATCGACTAGCGGGCCCCAGCTCCTACGAGCAGTACTTC. This gives the protein CATSRDRLAGPSSYEQYF.

In its sample, this clonotype was seen a few times. V and J are TRBV12-3 or TRBV12-4 and TRBJ1-6; the D gene is possibly TRBD1 (5 bases). The V gene lost 5 bases and the J gene lost 10 bases, with 15 bases spanning the gap. The CDR3 extends over 14 amino acids. CDR3 in DNA: TGTGCCAGCAGTAGGTGGGGGGAGGGATCACCCCTCCACTTT. This gives the protein CASSRWGEGSPLHF.

The sample holds many counts of this clonotype. J is TRBJ1-2 and V is TRBV20-1, with 7 bases aligning to TRBD1. The J segment lost 2 bases and the V segment lost 3 bases, leaving 3 bases of the junction unmatched. The CDR3 covers 13 residues. Germline lookup yields CDR1 DFQATT and CDR2 SNEGSKA (reference sequence). The CDR3 here is CSARTGPNYGYTF. The CDR3 DNA reads as TGCAGTGCTAGGACAGGGCCAAACTATGGCTACACCTTC.

The genes are TRBV5-1 and TRBJ1-6; no clear D. CDR1 and CDR2 from the germline V gene are SGHRS and YFSETQ. This CDR3 contains 14 residues. V gave up 1 base and J gave up 5 bases, with 7 bases separating them. The CDR3 here is CASSLPDDNSPLHF. CDR3 nucleotide sequence: TGCGCCAGCAGCTTGCCCGACGATAATTCACCCCTCCACTTT.